A single sample gave rise to the 26 T cell receptor beta chains below, sequenced in a study of early T cells in non-severe SARS-CoV-2 infection. TCRdb re-called the 5' RACE reads through MiXCR, storing one row per CDR3 protein. The sample includes 20,000 to 25,000 distinct CDR3 sequences, approximately 5.7% seen only once; the top ten take about 15%. Sequencing used whole blood, obtained at baseline. These receptors all stem from an adult who was a healthcare worker with PCR-confirmed SARS-CoV-2 infection or an uninfected control (not recorded which).

In its sample, this clonotype was seen many times. V gene TRBV9 combines with J gene TRBJ2-2; weak D call: TRBD2 (6 bases). Germline V gene data show CDR1 as SGDLS and CDR2 as YYNGEE. The CDR3 consists of 19 residues. V was trimmed by 1 base and J by 5 bases, leaving 24 bases between them. CDR3 sequence (DNA): TGTGCCAGCAGCGTAAGGCGAGATGGGGGGTTTGTCAAGACCGGGGAGCTGTTTTTT. As protein: CASSVRRDGGFVKTGELFF.

The genes are TRBV20-1 and TRBJ2-3; D is ambiguous. V lost 0 bases and J lost 2, with 9 bases in between. This CDR3 contains 14 residues. Germline V CDR1 and CDR2: DFQATT, SNEGSKA (reference sequence). The CDR3 sequence: CSARDRQTTDTQYF. In DNA, the CDR3 is TGCAGTGCTAGAGATCGCCAGACCACAGATACGCAGTATTTT.

In this sample, this clonotype turned up many times. V gene TRBV12-3 or TRBV12-4 combines with J gene TRBJ2-1; possible D gene TRBD2, 5 bases. This CDR3 comprises 15 residues. Trimming removed 4 bases from V and 0 bases from J, with 10 bases in between. The CDR3 protein is CASSSARGSYNEQFF. CDR3 nucleotides: TGTGCCAGCAGTTCCGCCCGGGGCTCCTACAATGAGCAGTTCTTC.

Only a few counts were recorded for this clonotype. The CDR3 spells CASSFASAGGLEQFF. DNA of the CDR3: TGTGCCAGCAGCTTTGCTTCGGCGGGGGGGCTTGAGCAGTTCTTC. The rearrangement links TRBV7-2 to TRBJ2-1; 9 bases match TRBD2. CDR1 is SGHTA, CDR2 FQGNSA, per germline. J was trimmed by 9 bases and V by 3 bases; bases with no gene match: 9. The CDR3 spans 15 residues.

This clonotype is medium-sized within its sample. The CDR3 sequence: CASSPIGGAVTDTQYF. In DNA, the CDR3 is TGTGCCAGCAGCCCAATTGGTGGGGCCGTAACAGATACGCAGTATTTT. The V gene is TRBV7-2, the J gene TRBJ2-3, with a weak D call TRBD1 (5 bases). The germline V gene has CDR1 SGHTA and CDR2 FQGNSA. V shed 5 bases and J shed 3 bases, with 18 bases lying between them. The CDR3 totals 16 residues.

V usage is TRBV20-1 and J usage is TRBJ1-2, with D possibly matching TRBD1 (5 bases). The germline V gene encodes CDR1 DFQATT and CDR2 SNEGSKA (reference sequence). This CDR3 is 16 amino acids long. V was clipped by 0 bases and J by 0 bases, with 14 bases between them. The CDR3 reads CSARDGGNPTNYGYTF. For the CDR3, the DNA is TGCAGTGCTAGAGATGGGGGGAATCCGACTAACTATGGCTACACCTTC.

This clonotype occurred a few times. The CDR3 DNA is TGTGCCAGCAGCTCAACCCCAGGTTCGGGAAGCCACCCCTACGAGCAGTACTTC. Protein sequence: CASSSTPGSGSHPYEQYF. The V and J genes are TRBV7-9 and TRBJ2-7; possible D gene TRBD2, 5 bases. The V end was cut by 4 bases, the J end by 2 bases, with 24 bases between. This CDR3 contains 18 residues. From germline, CDR1 is SEHNR and CDR2 FQNEAQ (reference sequence). The whole variable domain, remainder taken from reference TRBV7-9 and TRBJ2-7, is DTGVSQNPRHKITKRGQNVTFRCDPISEHNRLYWYRQTLGQGPEFLTYFQNEAQLEKSRLLSDRFSAERPKGSFSTLEIQRTEQGDSAMYLCASSSTPGSGSHPYEQYFGPGTRLTVT.

This clonotype appeared many times. The DNA for the CDR3 is TGTGCCAGCAGTTACACCGGGACTAGTTGGACAGATACGCAGTATTTT. It yields the protein CASSYTGTSWTDTQYF. V is TRBV6-2 or TRBV6-3 and J is TRBJ2-3; 8 bases are a match to TRBD2. The germline gives CDR1 MNHEY, CDR2 SVGEGT. The length of the CDR3 is 16 residues. The J segment lost 3 bases and the V segment lost 2 bases, leaving 7 bases of the junction unmatched.

This clonotype has a count of ten or more. This chain uses TRBV7-2 with TRBJ2-7, with D perhaps assigned TRBD1 or TRBD2 (5 bases each). Germline CDR1 is SGHTA and CDR2 is FQGNSA. The V end was cut by 5 bases, the J end by 0 bases, with 11 bases between. The CDR3 totals 14 residues. The CDR3 reads CASSPGTDSYEQYF. In DNA, the CDR3 is TGTGCCAGCAGCCCGGGGACGGACTCCTACGAGCAGTACTTC.

The V and J genes are TRBV18 and TRBJ2-7, with TRBD1 matching over 7 bases. Unmatched junction bases numbered 4, after V lost 0 bases and J lost 2 bases. In germline, CDR1 is KGHSH, CDR2 LQKENI. The CDR3 sequence is 15 residues long. The CDR3 bases are TGTGCCAGCTCACCACCCGACAGGGAAACCTACGAGCAGTACTTC. Translated: CASSPPDRETYEQYF.

This clonotype was counted between two and nine times. The chain has TRBV19 and TRBJ1-4; D is unclear. Germline loops: CDR1 LNHDA, CDR2 SQIVND (reference sequence). The V gene lost 9 bases and the J gene lost 7 bases, with 6 bases spanning the gap. The CDR3 totals 10 residues. CDR3 in amino acids: CASLREKLFF. CDR3 coding DNA: TGTGCCAGCCTACGTGAAAAACTGTTTTTT.

The chain joins TRBV6-2 or TRBV6-3 to TRBJ1-2; unclear D gene. CDR3 length: 16 residues. CDR1 and CDR2 (germline): MNHEY, SVGEGT. The germline V and J ends were trimmed by 5 bases and 1 base, with 17 bases remaining between them. CDR3 sequence: CASSIPRKTSNYGYTF. The CDR3 DNA is TGTGCCAGCAGTATACCTCGAAAGACAAGTAACTATGGCTACACCTTC.

The chain joins TRBV27 to TRBJ2-7; 7 nucleotides align to TRBD1. Trimming took 7 bases from V and 0 from J; bases not matched to a gene: 18. This CDR3 spans 18 amino acids. From germline, CDR1 is MNHEY and CDR2 SMNVEV (reference sequence). CDR3 sequence reads: CASIRMRAGQASSYEQYF. In DNA form, the CDR3 reads TGTGCCAGCATAAGAATGCGGGCTGGACAGGCAAGCTCCTACGAGCAGTACTTC.

This clonotype came up many times. The chain couples TRBV11-2 to TRBJ2-2, with D tentatively TRBD1 (6 bases). CDR1 and CDR2 from the germline V gene are SGHAT and FQNNGV. V was clipped by 5 bases and J by 1 base, with 14 bases between them. This CDR3 is 16 amino acids long. The CDR3 sequence: CASSLRQTGNTGELFF. The CDR3 DNA reads TGTGCCAGCAGCCTACGCCAGACAGGGAACACCGGGGAGCTGTTTTTT.

The chain joins TRBV6-1 to TRBJ2-5; 9 bases map to TRBD2. This CDR3 is built from 13 residues. Per germline, CDR1 MNHNS and CDR2 SASEGT. With V trimmed by 8 bases and J by 5 bases, 6 bases remained unmatched. CDR3 sequence reads: CASSGTSFETQYF. In DNA form, the CDR3 reads TGTGCCAGCTCCGGGACTAGCTTTGAGACCCAGTACTTC.

Only a few counts were recorded for this clonotype. V is TRBV5-4 and J is TRBJ1-5; the D gene is possibly TRBD1 (6 bases). The CDR3 covers 16 residues. Germline lookup yields CDR1 SGHNT and CDR2 YYREEE (reference sequence). Trimming stripped 0 bases from V and 5 bases from J, with 15 bases between. In DNA form, the CDR3 reads TGTGCCAGCAGCTTGGGGGCGGGGGCCATTGATCAGCCCCAGCATTTT. As protein: CASSLGAGAIDQPQHF.

The chain has TRBV20-1 and TRBJ2-5; D call uncertain. In germline, CDR1 is DFQATT, CDR2 SNEGSKA (reference sequence). The CDR3 is made up of 12 amino acids. V was shortened by 4 bases and J by 4 bases, with 10 bases between the two germline ends. CDR3 nucleotide sequence: TGCAGTGCTACAGGCACATCAGAGACCCAGTACTTC. This gives the protein CSATGTSETQYF.

This clonotype was found many times. The V gene is TRBV5-1, the J gene TRBJ2-3, with D perhaps matching TRBD1 (5 bases). Germline V CDR1 and CDR2: SGHRS, YFSETQ. The CDR3 covers 15 residues. V was pared by 5 bases and J by 0 bases, with 13 bases between. The CDR3 spells CASRTRTSSTDTQYF. In DNA form, the CDR3 reads TGCGCCAGCAGAACTCGGACATCAAGCACAGATACGCAGTATTTT.

The V gene is TRBV12-3 or TRBV12-4, the J gene TRBJ1-6, with 8 bases lining up with TRBD1. V lost 5 bases and J lost 5; bases outside the gene matches: 5. CDR3 size: 15 residues. Here the CDR3 reads CASSPTGENNSPLHF. CDR3 coding DNA: TGTGCCAGCAGTCCGACAGGGGAGAATAATTCACCCCTCCACTTT.

This clonotype was found a few times. The rearrangement uses TRBV5-6 and TRBJ1-5; 9 nucleotides match TRBD1. This CDR3 is built from 16 residues. The trim removed 4 bases at V and 5 bases at J, leaving 10 bases unmatched. Germline-derived CDR1 and CDR2 are SGHDT and YYEEEE. CDR3 in amino acids: CASSPGTGQRHQPQHF. In DNA, the CDR3 is TGTGCCAGCAGCCCAGGGACAGGGCAGAGGCATCAGCCCCAGCATTTT.

There are many counts of this clonotype. V is TRBV11-1 and J is TRBJ2-4; the D is unclear. Germline V gene data show CDR1 as SGHAT and CDR2 as FQDESV (reference sequence). The V gene lost 0 bases and the J gene lost 2 bases, with 5 bases spanning the gap. The CDR3 contains 14 residues. CDR3 coding DNA: TGTGCCAGCAGCTTAGCTAGCACCAAAAACATTCAGTACTTC. Translation: CASSLASTKNIQYF.

The chain couples TRBV7-9 to TRBJ1-1; D not resolved. Germline CDR1 SEHNR, CDR2 FQNEAQ (reference sequence). Trimming pared 6 bases from V and 3 bases from J, leaving 8 bases between. This CDR3 spans 12 amino acids. CDR3 region: CASSTVYTEAFF. CDR3 coding DNA: TGTGCCAGCAGTACAGTCTACACTGAAGCTTTCTTT.

In the case of this clonotype: Being one base from a much bigger clone, this may be a read error. The chain employs TRBV7-9 and TRBJ1-5; D is unclear. This CDR3 has 12 amino acids. The V gene lost 3 bases and the J gene lost 3 bases, with 3 bases spanning the gap. CDR1 is SEHNR, CDR2 FQNEAQ, per germline (reference sequence). The CDR3: CASSFDNQPQHF. The CDR3 DNA reads as TGTGCCAGCAGCTTTGACAATCAGCCCCAGCATTTT.

This clonotype was seen only a few times. V is TRBV4-3 and J is TRBJ2-1, with a weak D call TRBD2 (7 bases). The V end lost 0 bases, the J end lost 3 bases, and 12 bases lay between the germline ends. CDR1 is LGHNA and CDR2 is YSLEER in the germline V gene. There are 16 residues in the CDR3. The CDR3 bases are TGCGCCAGCAGCCAAGATGGGGGGGGCCTCTACAATGAGCAGTTCTTC. Amino acid sequence: CASSQDGGGLYNEQFF.

This clonotype was seen more than once but under ten times. This chain connects TRBV7-9 to TRBJ1-2; no firm D call. Germline CDR1 SEHNR, CDR2 FQNEAQ (reference sequence). The CDR3 is 12 amino acids. Trimming took 1 base from V and 5 from J, leaving 5 bases between them. The CDR3 DNA follows: TGTGCCAGCAGCTTAGTGGATTATGGCTACACCTTC. Its translation is CASSLVDYGYTF.

This clonotype was seen only a few times. The chain carries TRBV6-5 and TRBJ1-3, with D possibly being TRBD1 (5 bases). V lost 8 bases and J lost 7, with 15 bases in between. This CDR3 region has 13 residues. Germline-derived CDR1 and CDR2 are MNHEY and SVGAGI. This chain's CDR3 is CASERAGTNTIYF. DNA of the CDR3: TGTGCCAGCGAACGCGCAGGGACCAACACCATATATTTT.